The 25 T cell receptor beta chains below come from one sample, sequenced in a study of blood T cell repertoires in COVID-19. Data came from immunoSEQ multiplex PCR; TCRdb stores just in-frame clones and leaves some out. Of 250,000 to 350,000 clones listed, less than 90% were seen once; the top ten hold about an eighth. The sequenced sample was peripheral blood. All receptors derive from a woman aged 70 to 79 with COVID-19, enrolled during active disease.

In its sample, this clone was seen once. This rearrangement joins TRBV2 to TRBJ1-1; perhaps TRBD1 as D (5 bases). V was clipped by 5 bases and J by 1 base, with 8 bases between them. CDR1 is SNHLY, CDR2 FYNNEI, per germline. There are 13 residues in the CDR3. DNA for the CDR3: TGTGCCAGCAGTAACAGGCAGAACACTGAAGCTTTCTTT. Encoded protein: CASSNRQNTEAFF. Filled out from reference TRBV2 and TRBJ1-1, the complete variable domain reads EPEVTQTPSHQVTQMGQEVILRCVPISNHLYFYWYRQILGQKVEFLVSFYNNEISEKSEIFDDQFSVERPDGSNFTLKIRSTKLEDSAMYFCASSNRQNTEAFFGQGTRLTVV.

The V call is TRBV7-2, the J call TRBJ1-3, with 7 positions matching TRBD1. This CDR3 is 15 amino acids long. Germline lookup yields CDR1 SGHTA and CDR2 FQGNSA. Trimming at V came to 1 base and at J to 4 bases, leaving 4 bases not matched to a gene. The CDR3 loop reads CASSLEGTVGNTIYF. The CDR3 bases are TGTGCCAGCAGCTTAGAGGGGACAGTGGGAAACACCATATATTTT.

This chain uses TRBV9 with TRBJ2-7; 7 bases align to TRBD2. CDR1 and CDR2 from the germline V gene are SGDLS and YYNGEE. The CDR3 totals 15 residues. Trimming at V came to 0 bases and at J to 2 bases, leaving 5 bases not matched to a gene. This CDR3 reads CASSVAGGTAYEQYF. The CDR3 region has the DNA TGTGCCAGCAGCGTAGCCGGGGGGACCGCCTACGAGCAGTACTTC.

The J gene is TRBJ2-2, the V gene TRBV28, with a tentative D call TRBD1 (6 bases). The germline V gene has CDR1 MDHEN and CDR2 SYDVKM. The V end was cut by 5 bases, the J end by 6 bases, with 16 bases between. The CDR3 is 15 residues long. In nucleotides, the CDR3 is TGTGCCAGCAGTACCCCACAGGGATTGTCCGGGGAGCTGTTTTTT. It translates to CASSTPQGLSGELFF.

The chain combines TRBV4-2 with TRBJ2-2, with D perhaps matching TRBD2 (6 bases). Trimming took off 1 base at V and 7 bases at J, with 16 bases between the two ends. Germline V CDR1 and CDR2: LGHNA, YNFKEQ. The CDR3 is 16 amino acids. DNA of the CDR3: TGTGCCAGCAGCCAAGCGGCCGGGACTTCTGACGGGGAGCTGTTTTTT. Its translation is CASSQAAGTSDGELFF.

This chain uses TRBV28 with TRBJ2-3; 8 nucleotides line up with TRBD2. J lost 1 base, V lost 6 bases, and 3 bases had no gene match. Germline V gene lookup returns CDR1 MDHEN and CDR2 SYDVKM. CDR3 length: 14 residues. The CDR3: CASRISGGTDTQYF. As DNA, the CDR3 is TGTGCCAGCAGGATTAGCGGGGGCACAGATACGCAGTATTTT.

The chain joins TRBV7-9 to TRBJ2-7; D unclear. The CDR3 is 14 amino acids. Germline lookup yields CDR1 SEHNR and CDR2 FQNEAQ (reference sequence). V lost 2 bases, J lost 1 base, and 9 bases lay in between. CDR3 residues: CASSLITSSYEQYF. The CDR3 DNA is TGTGCCAGCAGCTTAATCACAAGTTCCTACGAGCAGTACTTC.

This rearrangement joins TRBV10-3 to TRBJ2-6; perhaps TRBD2 as D (6 bases). V was cut by 4 bases and J by 0 bases, with 7 bases left in between. The CDR3 spans 15 residues. Germline lookup yields CDR1 ENHRY and CDR2 SYGVKD. The CDR3: CAISAGDSGANVLTF. CDR3 sequence (DNA): TGTGCCATCAGTGCGGGAGACTCTGGGGCCAACGTCCTGACTTTC.

J is TRBJ2-1 and V is TRBV24-1; 9 positions match TRBD1. The length of the CDR3 is 16 residues. CDR1 and CDR2 from the germline V gene are KGHDR and SFDVKD. Trimming at V came to 4 bases and at J to 2 bases, leaving 5 bases not matched to a gene. For the CDR3, the DNA is TGTGCCACCAGTGACCCGGGACAGGGTACCTACAATGAGCAGTTCTTC. The encoded protein is CATSDPGQGTYNEQFF.

The rearrangement links TRBV6-5 to TRBJ2-5, with D perhaps matching TRBD2 (7 bases). The CDR3 has 14 residues. The germline V and J ends were trimmed by 8 bases and 2 bases, with 15 bases remaining between them. Germline CDR1 reads MNHEY; CDR2 reads SVGAGI. The CDR3 DNA reads as TGTGCCAGCGAAGGGGGGGAGACGCAAGAGACCCAGTACTTC. It codes for CASEGGETQETQYF.

About this clone: The same CDR3 can be traced to other DNA sequences in this sample. The J gene is TRBJ2-7, the V gene TRBV5-4, with D perhaps matching TRBD2 (5 bases). The germline gives CDR1 SGHNT, CDR2 YYREEE (reference sequence). Trimming pared 2 bases from V and 4 bases from J, leaving 7 bases between. The CDR3 is 12 residues long. The CDR3 is CASSFGGYEQYF. The CDR3 coding sequence is TGTGCCAGCAGCTTTGGAGGTTACGAGCAGTACTTC.

CDR3 sequence: CASSLETVSETQYF. CDR3 in DNA: TGTGCCAGCAGCTTAGAGACAGTCTCAGAGACCCAGTACTTC. This chain uses TRBV7-9 with TRBJ2-5, with D tentatively TRBD1 (5 bases). The CDR3 spans 14 residues. The germline V gene has CDR1 SEHNR and CDR2 FQNEAQ (reference sequence). Trimming stripped 1 base from V and 4 bases from J, with 10 bases between.

The chain uses TRBV5-4 and TRBJ2-1, with D possibly matching TRBD1 (5 bases). CDR3 length: 14 residues. The germline V gene has CDR1 SGHNT and CDR2 YYREEE (reference sequence). Between the trimmed V and J ends, which lost 2 bases and 9 bases, there was a span of 15 bases. CDR3 nucleotide sequence: TGTGCCAGCAGCTTATCTCAGGGATCCCGTGAGCAGTTCTTC. Protein: CASSLSQGSREQFF.

On this clone itself: The junction differs from germline at one of its ends, possibly a read error. V usage is TRBV6-5 and J usage is TRBJ2-7; tentative D call: TRBD2 (5 bases). The CDR3 is 14 residues long. Germline V lookup: CDR1 MNHEY, CDR2 SVGAGI. CDR3 nucleotides: TGTGCCAGCAGTTACTCGAGTGGGGAGTACGCGCAGTACTTC. Translation gives CASSYSSGEYAQYF.

The gene calls are TRBV6-6 and TRBJ1-1; TRBD1 agrees at 7 bases. Germline-derived CDR1 and CDR2 are MNHNY and SVGAGI (reference sequence). With V trimmed by 2 bases and J by 6 bases, 6 bases remained unmatched. The CDR3 extends over 14 amino acids. For the CDR3, the DNA is TGTGCCAGCAGTTACCGAGGCAGGGGGGCTGAAGCTTTCTTT. The encoded protein is CASSYRGRGAEAFF.

The V gene is TRBV7-9, the J gene TRBJ1-2, with 8 bases matching TRBD1. CDR3 length equals 15 residues. V lost 5 bases and J lost 0; bases outside the gene matches: 5. Germline V gives CDR1 SEHNR, CDR2 FQNEAQ (reference sequence). CDR3 bases: TGTGCCAGCAGCCTTGGACAGGGAGCTAACTATGGCTACACCTTC. Translation: CASSLGQGANYGYTF.

The J gene is TRBJ1-2, the V gene TRBV19, with TRBD1 matching 7 bases. Germline-derived CDR1 and CDR2 are LNHDA and SQIVND (reference sequence). This CDR3 is built from 15 residues. Losses at the gene ends were 5 bases for V and 6 bases for J; bases not matched to a gene: 12. CDR3 coding DNA: TGTGCCAGTAGTTCTCATAACGACAGGGTCAATGGCTACACCTTC. Encoded protein: CASSSHNDRVNGYTF.

This clone was seen only a few times. The gene calls are TRBV9 and TRBJ1-2, with 8 bases matching TRBD1. The CDR3 is 15 amino acids. V lost 4 bases to trimming and J lost 8 bases; unmatched junction nucleotides: 13. Germline V lookup: CDR1 SGDLS, CDR2 YYNGEE. The CDR3, as DNA: TGTGCCAGCAGCTCCGGACAGGGAGTGTTCGCCGGCTACACCTTC. Translation: CASSSGQGVFAGYTF.

The V and J genes are TRBV29-1 and TRBJ1-1; a possible D gene is TRBD1 (5 bases). The CDR3 sequence is 13 residues long. Trimming took off 4 bases at V and 0 bases at J, with 9 bases between the two ends. CDR1 and CDR2 from the germline V gene are SQVTM and ANQGSEA. Here the CDR3 reads CSVAPRVNTEAFF. The CDR3 DNA follows: TGCAGCGTTGCTCCCAGGGTGAACACTGAAGCTTTCTTT.

This chain connects TRBV2 to TRBJ1-1; 9 nucleotides match TRBD1. Germline V CDR1 and CDR2: SNHLY, FYNNEI. Trimming took 6 bases from V and 3 from J; bases not matched to a gene: 2. The CDR3 is made up of 13 amino acids. The CDR3: CASRRDRDTEAFF. For the CDR3, the DNA is TGTGCCAGCAGGCGGGACAGGGACACTGAAGCTTTCTTT.

The chain has TRBV24-1 and TRBJ2-2; tentatively, D is TRBD1 (5 bases). The ends were cut back, 6 bases at V and 2 bases at J, with 12 bases in the middle. The CDR3 has 15 amino acids. Per the germline V gene, CDR1 is KGHDR and CDR2 is SFDVKD. CDR3 residues: CATSFARGNTGELFF. In DNA, the CDR3 is TGTGCCACCAGTTTCGCAAGGGGTAACACCGGGGAGCTGTTTTTT.

V gene TRBV6-5 combines with J gene TRBJ1-1; 7 bases are a match to TRBD1. CDR3 size: 12 residues. V dropped 2 bases and J dropped 10; count of bases not matched to a gene: 4. The germline CDR1 and CDR2 sequences are MNHEY and SVGAGI. The chain's CDR3 is CASSYPTGVAFF. For the CDR3, the DNA is TGTGCCAGCAGTTACCCAACAGGGGTAGCTTTCTTT.

The chain is built from TRBV5-8 and TRBJ2-1, with 7 bases aligning to TRBD2. Germline trimming cut 0 bases from V and 4 bases from J; bases unmatched to any gene: 4. The CDR3 consists of 15 residues. Germline CDR1 SGHTS, CDR2 YDEGEE. As DNA, the CDR3 is TGTGCCAGCAGCTTGGGGCTAGCGGAATACAATGAGCAGTTCTTC. This gives the protein CASSLGLAEYNEQFF.

There are many counts of this clone. CDR3 residues: CASSYGGNQPQHF. The DNA of the CDR3 is TGTGCCAGCAGTTACGGAGGGAATCAGCCCCAGCATTTT. The chain has TRBV6-5 and TRBJ1-5, with D unclear. V shed 2 bases and J shed 4 bases, with 6 bases lying between them. The CDR3 runs to 13 residues. Per germline, CDR1 MNHEY and CDR2 SVGAGI.

V gene TRBV9 combines with J gene TRBJ2-3, with 10 bases lining up with TRBD2. CDR3 size: 16 residues. The V segment lost 0 bases and the J segment 3 bases; nucleotides outside the gene matches: 4. Per the germline V gene, CDR1 is SGDLS and CDR2 is YYNGEE. The CDR3: CASSVEVSGGTDTQYF. The CDR3 DNA reads as TGTGCCAGCAGCGTAGAGGTTAGCGGGGGGACAGATACGCAGTATTTT.